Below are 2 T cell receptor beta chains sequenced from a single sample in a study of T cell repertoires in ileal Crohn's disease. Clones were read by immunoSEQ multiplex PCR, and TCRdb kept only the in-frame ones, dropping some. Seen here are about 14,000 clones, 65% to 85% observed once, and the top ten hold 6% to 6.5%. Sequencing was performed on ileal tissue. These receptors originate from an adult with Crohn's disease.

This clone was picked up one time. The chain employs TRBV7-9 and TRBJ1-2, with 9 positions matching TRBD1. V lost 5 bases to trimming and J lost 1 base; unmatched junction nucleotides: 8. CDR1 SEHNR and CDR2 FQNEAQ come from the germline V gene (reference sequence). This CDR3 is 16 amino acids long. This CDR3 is CASSLFRDRDNYGYTF. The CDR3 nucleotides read TGTGCCAGCAGCCTTTTCCGGGACAGGGATAACTATGGCTACACCTTC.

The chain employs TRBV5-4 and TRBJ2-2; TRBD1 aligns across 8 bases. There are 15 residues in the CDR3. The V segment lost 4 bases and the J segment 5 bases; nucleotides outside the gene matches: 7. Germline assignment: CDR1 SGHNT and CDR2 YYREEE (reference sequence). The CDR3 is CASSPGQGPTGELFF. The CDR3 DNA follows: TGTGCCAGCAGCCCAGGACAGGGTCCGACCGGGGAGCTGTTTTTT.